The 18 T cell receptor beta chains given below trace back to one sample, sequenced in a study of cytomegalovirus exposure and HLA in healthy donors. Vbeta (60) and Jbeta (13) primers were used in the PCR. The method was immunoSEQ multiplex PCR; TCRdb's version includes in-frame clones alone and lacks a portion of them. This sample yields under 300,000 clones, of which about 80% are seen a single time; less than 8.5% belongs to the top ten. Material: PBMCs. Receptors originate from a woman aged 60 to 75 in good health and CMV-seropositive.

The chain links TRBV4-1 to TRBJ2-2; D is unresolved. The CDR3 totals 16 residues. Germline assignment: CDR1 MGHRA and CDR2 YSYEKL. The V end was cut by 2 bases, the J end by 0 bases, with 10 bases between. Written as DNA, the CDR3 is TGCGCCAGCAGCCAAAGGCAACAGACGAACACCGGGGAGCTGTTTTTT. It encodes CASSQRQQTNTGELFF.

This chain joins TRBV2 and TRBJ1-1; TRBD1 is a possible D gene (6 bases). V was shortened by 6 bases and J by 1 base, with 9 bases between the two germline ends. The CDR3 has 13 amino acids. The germline V gene has CDR1 SNHLY and CDR2 FYNNEI. DNA of the CDR3: TGTGCCAGCAGGCTGACAGGGAACACTGAAGCTTTCTTT. This sequence encodes CASRLTGNTEAFF.

The chain recombines TRBV4-1 with TRBJ2-7; the match to TRBD2 covers 7 bases. Germline loops: CDR1 MGHRA, CDR2 YSYEKL. The V and J ends lost 0 bases and 2 bases, in that order; junction bases with no gene match: 4. The CDR3 extends over 15 amino acids. The CDR3 DNA follows: TGCGCCAGCAGCCAAGATAAAGGACTAGCCTACGAGCAGTACTTC. Encoded protein: CASSQDKGLAYEQYF.

The chain recombines TRBV5-1 with TRBJ2-4, with TRBD1 identical over 9 bases. The CDR3 totals 16 residues. J was trimmed by 0 bases and V by 4 bases; bases with no gene match: 5. Per germline, CDR1 SGHRS and CDR2 YFSETQ. The CDR3 bases are TGCGCCAGCAGCCAAGGGACAGGGCTAGCCAAAAACATTCAGTACTTC. Its translation is CASSQGTGLAKNIQYF.

The chain employs TRBV28 and TRBJ2-3; 8 positions match TRBD2. Germline CDR1 is MDHEN and CDR2 is SYDVKM. V was clipped by 3 bases and J by 1 base; unmatched bases: 3. CDR3 length: 15 amino acids. Here the CDR3 DNA reads TGTGCCAGCAGTTTCACACTAGCGGGCACAGATACGCAGTATTTT. It codes for CASSFTLAGTDTQYF.

The CDR3 loop is CASSPGFKQPQHF. DNA for the CDR3: TGTGCCAGCAGCCCGGGATTTAAACAGCCCCAGCATTTT. The chain links TRBV7-9 to TRBJ1-5; D gene uncertain. V was shortened by 5 bases and J by 7 bases, with 12 bases between the two germline ends. The CDR3 runs 13 residues. Germline V CDR1 and CDR2: SEHNR, FQNEAQ (reference sequence).

The chain recombines TRBV12-5 with TRBJ1-3, with D perhaps matching TRBD1 (6 bases). V lost 3 bases, J lost 4 bases, and 19 bases lay in between. CDR1 and CDR2 (germline): LGHNT, FRNRAP. This CDR3 comprises 17 residues. The CDR3 sequence is CASGLPNLGALGNTIYF. DNA for the CDR3: TGTGCTAGTGGTTTACCCAACTTGGGGGCTCTCGGAAACACCATATATTTT.

The chain employs TRBV5-6 and TRBJ1-4, with TRBD1 as a possible D gene (6 bases). The CDR3 covers 16 residues. Germline V gives CDR1 SGHDT, CDR2 YYEEEE. V was clipped by 0 bases and J by 1 base, with 10 bases between them. The CDR3 sequence is CASSLGRGGTNEKLFF. The CDR3 coding sequence is TGTGCCAGCAGCTTGGGCAGGGGCGGAACTAATGAAAAACTGTTTTTT.

The chain employs TRBV9 and TRBJ2-3; 7 bases fit TRBD1. Per germline, CDR1 SGDLS and CDR2 YYNGEE. The CDR3 is 16 amino acids. The junction had 9 bases not matched to a gene; V was cut back by 2 bases and J by 3 bases. The CDR3 DNA reads TGTGCCAGCAGCGTCAGCCAGGGGGATAGGACAGATACGCAGTATTTT. This encodes CASSVSQGDRTDTQYF.

This chain joins TRBV27 and TRBJ1-1; D gene ambiguous. V lost 1 base and J 1 base, leaving 4 bases between the germline ends. Germline V gives CDR1 MNHEY, CDR2 SMNVEV (reference sequence). The length of the CDR3 is 13 residues. The CDR3 DNA reads as TGTGCCAGCAGTTTATTCCAGAACACTGAAGCTTTCTTT. Translation: CASSLFQNTEAFF.

This chain connects TRBV12-5 to TRBJ2-7; D may be TRBD2 (6 bases). Trimming pared 5 bases from V and 2 bases from J, leaving 10 bases between. Germline loops: CDR1 LGHNT, CDR2 FRNRAP. This CDR3 has 13 amino acids. For the CDR3, the DNA is TGTGCTAGTGGTGTGGGACTGCCCTACGAGCAGTACTTC. It translates to CASGVGLPYEQYF.

The rearrangement joins TRBV2 to TRBJ2-5; D perhaps matches TRBD2 (6 bases). The germline gives CDR1 SNHLY, CDR2 FYNNEI. With 6 bases removed from V and 3 bases from J, the gap between germline ends came to 14 bases. CDR3 length equals 14 residues. The CDR3 DNA sequence: TGTGCCAGCAGGCCGGGACTCGGGGAAGAGACCCAGTACTTC. Amino acid sequence: CASRPGLGEETQYF.

The chain combines TRBV19 with TRBJ2-1, with 10 positions matching TRBD2. The CDR3 is 16 amino acids. The junction had 10 bases not matched to a gene; V was cut back by 3 bases and J by 8 bases. Germline loops: CDR1 LNHDA, CDR2 SQIVND (reference sequence). CDR3 residues: CASSIWASGRGDEQFF. The CDR3 DNA sequence: TGTGCCAGTAGTATTTGGGCTAGCGGGAGAGGTGATGAGCAGTTCTTC.

CDR3 nucleotides: TGCGCCAGCAGCTTGGCCGCCGGGGAGCTGTTTTTT. Translated, it gives CASSLAAGELFF. This chain uses TRBV5-1 with TRBJ2-2, with D unclear. The CDR3 extends over 12 amino acids. The germline gives CDR1 SGHRS, CDR2 YFSETQ. V shed 0 bases and J shed 6 bases, with 3 bases lying between them.

The genes are TRBV14 and TRBJ2-1; 8 positions agree with TRBD2. The CDR3 totals 13 residues. Trimming cost V 1 base and J 13 bases; bases outside gene matches: 6. The germline gives CDR1 SGHDN, CDR2 FVKESK. CDR3 residues: CASSQGWTSSQFF. For the CDR3, the DNA is TGTGCCAGCAGCCAAGGCTGGACTAGCAGTCAGTTCTTC.

The rearrangement uses TRBV19 and TRBJ2-7; D gene uncertain. This CDR3 region has 13 residues. The V and J ends lost 4 bases and 0 bases respectively, with 7 bases between them. Germline CDR1 LNHDA, CDR2 SQIVND (reference sequence). The CDR3 coding sequence is TGTGCCAGTAGTACCATCCACTCCTACGAGCAGTACTTC. Its protein is CASSTIHSYEQYF.

The chain uses TRBV5-6 and TRBJ1-5; 9 positions agree with TRBD1. Germline loops: CDR1 SGHDT, CDR2 YYEEEE. The trim removed 0 bases at V and 3 bases at J, leaving 4 bases unmatched. This CDR3 contains 16 residues. The CDR3 sequence: CASSLEGQGHNQPQHF. The CDR3 DNA reads as TGTGCCAGCAGCTTGGAGGGACAGGGACACAATCAGCCCCAGCATTTT.

The rearrangement uses TRBV18 and TRBJ1-2; possible D gene TRBD1, 5 bases. Germline CDR1 reads KGHSH; CDR2 reads LQKENI. This CDR3 contains 14 residues. V was cut by 3 bases and J by 3 bases, with 11 bases left in between. DNA for the CDR3: TGTGCCAGCTCACCCCCCGGAGGGGACTATGGCTACACCTTC. Protein sequence: CASSPPGGDYGYTF.